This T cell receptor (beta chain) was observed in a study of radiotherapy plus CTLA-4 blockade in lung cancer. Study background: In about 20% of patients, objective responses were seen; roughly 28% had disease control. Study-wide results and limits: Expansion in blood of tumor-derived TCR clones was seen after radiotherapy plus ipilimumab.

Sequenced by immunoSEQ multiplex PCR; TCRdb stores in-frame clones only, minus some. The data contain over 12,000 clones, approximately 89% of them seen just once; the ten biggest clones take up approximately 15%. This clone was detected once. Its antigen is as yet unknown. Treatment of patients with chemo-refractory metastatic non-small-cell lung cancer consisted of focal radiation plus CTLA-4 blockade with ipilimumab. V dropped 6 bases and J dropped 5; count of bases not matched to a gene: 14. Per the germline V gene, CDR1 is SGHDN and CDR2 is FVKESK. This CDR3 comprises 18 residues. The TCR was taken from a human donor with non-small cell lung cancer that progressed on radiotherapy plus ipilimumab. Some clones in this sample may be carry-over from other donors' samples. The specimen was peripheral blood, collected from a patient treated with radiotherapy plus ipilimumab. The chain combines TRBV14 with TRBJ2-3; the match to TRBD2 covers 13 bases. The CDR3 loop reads CASSQNLGLAGVGDTQYF. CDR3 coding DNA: TGTGCCAGCAGTCAAAACCTTGGACTAGCGGGAGTTGGAGATACGCAGTATTTT.